Below, 9 T cell receptor beta chains from the same sample are listed, as sequenced in a study of cytomegalovirus exposure and HLA in healthy donors. 13 Jbeta primers and 60 Vbeta primers were used for the PCR. Using immunoSEQ multiplex PCR, the repertoire was profiled, and TCRdb retains in-frame clones only, with some absent. Of roughly 48,000 clones in the sample, about 73% were seen once. Source material: PBMCs. The source of these receptors is a woman aged 30 to 39 in good health and CMV-seronegative.

The sample holds one count of this clone. V gene TRBV28 combines with J gene TRBJ1-5, with D tentatively TRBD1 (5 bases). Germline V gene lookup returns CDR1 MDHEN and CDR2 SYDVKM. The V gene lost 5 bases and the J gene lost 7 bases, with 21 bases spanning the gap. The CDR3 contains 16 residues. The CDR3 is CASSPRRGPREQPQHF. The CDR3 nucleotides read TGTGCCAGCAGTCCCAGAAGGGGACCTCGGGAGCAGCCCCAGCATTTT.

This chain links TRBV20-1 with TRBJ2-1; no clear D. Trimming took off 5 bases at V and 5 bases at J, with 7 bases between the two ends. This CDR3 is built from 11 residues. CDR1 is DFQATT and CDR2 is SNEGSKA in the germline V gene (reference sequence). Here the CDR3 DNA reads TGCAGTGCTGGTAGCAACAATGAGCAGTTCTTC. It codes for CSAGSNNEQFF.

In this sample, this clone turned up a few times. The chain recombines TRBV4-1 with TRBJ2-1; 8 bases align to TRBD2. Losses at the gene ends were 0 bases for V and 1 base for J; bases not matched to a gene: 8. This CDR3 has 18 amino acids. Germline V gives CDR1 MGHRA, CDR2 YSYEKL. Here the CDR3 reads CASSQEPPGTSSYNEQFF. The DNA of the CDR3 is TGCGCCAGCAGCCAAGAACCCCCGGGGACTAGTTCCTACAATGAGCAGTTCTTC.

In nucleotides, the CDR3 is TGTGCCAGTAGTCCGACAGGGGGCGCAGGTCAGCCCCAGCATTTT. Protein sequence: CASSPTGGAGQPQHF. The genes are TRBV19 and TRBJ1-5, with TRBD1 matching 10 bases. The V gene end was trimmed by 5 bases and the J gene end by 6 bases; junction bases not matched to a gene: 7. The CDR3 contains 15 residues. Germline CDR1 reads LNHDA; CDR2 reads SQIVND (reference sequence).

V is TRBV19 and J is TRBJ1-2; D gene unclear. In germline, CDR1 is LNHDA, CDR2 SQIVND (reference sequence). The CDR3 runs to 12 residues. V lost 7 bases, J lost 5 bases, and 11 bases lay in between. As DNA, the CDR3 is TGTGCCAGTAAGTTAGATTCTTATGGCTACACCTTC. Encoded protein: CASKLDSYGYTF.

The chain combines TRBV7-6 with TRBJ2-5; TRBD2 agrees at 7 bases. The ends lost 0 bases at V and 4 bases at J; junction bases unmatched: 11. Germline loops: CDR1 SGHVS, CDR2 FNYEAQ. This CDR3 spans 17 amino acids. The CDR3 reads CASSLASGISGGETQYF. The DNA of the CDR3 is TGTGCCAGCAGCTTAGCCTCCGGGATCTCGGGGGGAGAGACCCAGTACTTC.

The chain combines TRBV5-6 with TRBJ2-5; D remains ambiguous. Trimming cost V 2 bases and J 5 bases, with 16 bases left between them. Germline CDR1 reads SGHDT; CDR2 reads YYEEEE. CDR3 length: 15 residues. The CDR3 here is CASSFPPHARETQYF. The CDR3 bases are TGTGCCAGCAGCTTCCCTCCTCACGCCAGGGAGACCCAGTACTTC.

The chain recombines TRBV5-1 with TRBJ1-6; D may be TRBD1 (5 bases). Germline V lookup: CDR1 SGHRS, CDR2 YFSETQ. V lost 0 bases to trimming and J lost 7 bases, with 5 bases between them. The CDR3 consists of 13 residues. CDR3: CASSLEGNSPLHF. Written as DNA, the CDR3 is TGCGCCAGCAGCTTGGAGGGGAATTCACCCCTCCACTTT.

V gene TRBV9 combines with J gene TRBJ2-7; tentatively, D is TRBD1 (5 bases). The CDR3 is 15 residues long. The germline gives CDR1 SGDLS, CDR2 YYNGEE. The V end lost 4 bases, the J end lost 3 bases, and 17 bases lay between the germline ends. CDR3 sequence (DNA): TGTGCCAGCAGCCCACAACCCCAGGGAAACTACGAGCAGTACTTC. It translates to CASSPQPQGNYEQYF. Based on the CDR3 plus reference TRBV9 and TRBJ2-7, the full variable domain is DSGVTQTPKHLITATGQRVTLRCSPRSGDLSVYWYQQSLDQGLQFLIQYYNGEERAKGNILERFSAQQFPDLHSELNLSSLELGDSALYFCASSPQPQGNYEQYFGPGTRLTVT.